This T cell receptor (beta chain) was observed in a study of cytomegalovirus exposure and HLA in healthy donors. Study-level information: The 100 to 150 validation repertoires, a later analysis reported, used the same platform as the approximately 670 repertoires from the first cohort. Points from the study as a whole: Investigators reported fewer than 200 TCR beta chains as tied to cytomegalovirus. In vitro checks showed that a few CMV-associated chains really do target CMV antigens.

The V segment lost 5 bases and the J segment 6 bases; nucleotides outside the gene matches: 14. The CDR3 is 16 amino acids. In germline, CDR1 is SGHVS, CDR2 FNYEAQ. Regarding this clone: The antigen remains unidentified.

TCRdb's copy holds only in-frame clones and misses some; the assay was immunoSEQ multiplex PCR. There are approximately 170,000 clones in the sample; about 89% occur only once, and around 3% lies in the top ten. The rearrangement links TRBV7-6 to TRBJ2-3; 7 nucleotides match TRBD2. What was sequenced was PBMCs. The sequence was collected from a woman aged 18-35 years in good health and CMV-seropositive. The CDR3 DNA is TGTGCCAGCAGCGAACCGGGACTACTCCTAGGGGATACGCAGTATTTT. Translated: CASSEPGLLLGDTQYF.